Below, 7 T cell receptor beta chains from the same sample are listed, as sequenced in a study of immune cell composition in non-small cell lung cancer. Here immunoSEQ multiplex PCR was the method, and the copy in TCRdb shows in-frame clones only, minus some. Of about 14,000 clones detected, approximately 81% appear once; the ten largest clones hold around 10%. Sequences were obtained from lung tumor tissue. Receptor source: a human donor with non-small cell lung cancer.

This clone came up once. V gene TRBV29-1 combines with J gene TRBJ1-2, with D unresolved. The CDR3 length is 11 residues. V dropped 4 bases and J dropped 6 bases, with 9 bases sitting between them. Looked up from germline, CDR1 is SQVTM and CDR2 is ANQGSEA. CDR3: CSVGLGNGYTF. For the CDR3, the DNA is TGCAGCGTTGGGTTGGGCAATGGCTACACCTTC. Together with reference TRBV29-1 and TRBJ1-2, the CDR3 gives the full variable domain: SAVISQKPSRDICQRGTSLTIQCQVDSQVTMMFWYRQQPGQSLTLIATANQGSEATYESGFVIDKFPISRPNLTFSTLTVSNMSPEDSSIYLCSVGLGNGYTFGSGTRLTVV.

The chain combines TRBV7-9 with TRBJ1-2; 8 bases match TRBD1. CDR1 is SEHNR, CDR2 FQNEAQ, per germline (reference sequence). This CDR3 is 13 amino acids long. V lost 3 bases and J lost 10; bases outside the gene matches: 7. Here the CDR3 reads CASSFDGGQAYTF. Here the CDR3 DNA reads TGTGCCAGCAGCTTTGACGGGGGACAGGCCTACACCTTC.

This clone appeared a few times. The chain has TRBV9 and TRBJ2-1; maybe TRBD2 (6 bases). This CDR3 comprises 15 residues. The V gene lost 3 bases and the J gene lost 2 bases, with 12 bases spanning the gap. Germline lookup yields CDR1 SGDLS and CDR2 YYNGEE. CDR3 region: CASSASGTPYNEQFF. CDR3 in DNA: TGTGCCAGCAGCGCGTCCGGGACTCCCTACAATGAGCAGTTCTTC. Drawing the rest from reference TRBV9 and TRBJ2-1, the complete variable domain is DSGVTQTPKHLITATGQRVTLRCSPRSGDLSVYWYQQSLDQGLQFLIQYYNGEERAKGNILERFSAQQFPDLHSELNLSSLELGDSALYFCASSASGTPYNEQFFGPGTRLTVL.

The chain couples TRBV27 to TRBJ2-7; 9 bases align to TRBD1. CDR1 is MNHEY, CDR2 SMNVEV, per germline (reference sequence). V lost 6 bases, J lost 5 bases, and 11 bases stayed unmatched. The CDR3 runs to 15 residues. The CDR3 protein is CASRNPGQGRNEQYF. CDR3 bases: TGTGCCAGCAGAAACCCGGGACAGGGAAGAAACGAGCAGTACTTC.

Written as DNA, the CDR3 is TGTGCCAGCAGTATTGGGACAGTGGGATCCAATGAGCAGTTCTTC. Residues: CASSIGTVGSNEQFF. This chain connects TRBV6-1 to TRBJ2-1; 7 bases map to TRBD1. The CDR3 is made up of 15 amino acids. CDR1 is MNHNS, CDR2 SASEGT, per germline. The ends lost 5 bases at V and 6 bases at J; junction bases unmatched: 10.

This chain's CDR3 is CASSQGVGGSSGNTIYF. The DNA of the CDR3 is TGCGCCAGCAGCCAAGGGGTGGGTGGGAGCTCTGGAAACACCATATATTTT. This sequence joins TRBV4-1 and TRBJ1-3; D is unresolved. The CDR3 is 17 amino acids. V lost 1 base to trimming and J lost 0 bases, with 13 bases between them. The V gene's germline CDR1 is MGHRA and CDR2 YSYEKL.

Remarks on this clone: Because it lacks the conserved phenylalanine or tryptophan at the end, this CDR3 is likely a read error. The chain uses TRBV7-8 and TRBJ1-3; weak D call: TRBD1 (5 bases). There are 14 residues in the CDR3. V was clipped by 3 bases and J by 4 bases, with 10 bases between them. Germline V gene data show CDR1 as SGHVS and CDR2 as FQNEAQ. The CDR3 DNA reads TGTGCCAGCAGCTTTCGAGGGGTGGGAAACACCATATATGTT. Residues: CASSFRGVGNTIYV.